The 6 T cell receptor beta chains presented below share a single source sample, sequenced in a study of shared clonotypes between healthy human individuals. Libraries were prepared by immunoSEQ multiplex PCR; TCRdb keeps only in-frame clonotypes and omits some of them. The sample carries 1 million to 1.2 million clones, 70% to 80% recorded once. Sequenced sample: memory CD4+ T cells from PBMCs. Specified subset: CD45RA-negative fraction. These receptors were collected from a young man in good health. Some clones in this sample may be carry-over from other donors' samples.

The chain has TRBV5-1 and TRBJ2-3; D gene unclear. Germline V CDR1 and CDR2: SGHRS, YFSETQ. V dropped 7 bases and J dropped 0 bases, with 15 bases sitting between them. CDR3 size: 15 residues. CDR3 DNA sequence: TGCGCCAGCGGCCAAGTTCCCCTCAGCACAGATACGCAGTATTTT. Amino acids: CASGQVPLSTDTQYF.

The rearrangement uses TRBV6-6 and TRBJ2-7; 8 nucleotides agree with TRBD1. The germline gives CDR1 MNHNY, CDR2 SVGAGI (reference sequence). With 5 bases clipped from V and 2 bases from J, the junction kept 8 bases outside the gene matches. The CDR3 totals 15 residues. CDR3 sequence: CASSTLTGVPYEQYF. CDR3 bases: TGTGCCAGCAGTACACTGACAGGGGTCCCCTACGAGCAGTACTTC.

The chain couples TRBV10-2 to TRBJ2-5, with D perhaps being TRBD1 or TRBD2 (5 bases each). The length of the CDR3 is 14 residues. Trimming pared 0 bases from V and 6 bases from J, leaving 11 bases between. Germline CDR1 is WSHSY and CDR2 is SAAADI. CDR3 residues: CASSESYGGQTQYF. The CDR3 DNA follows: TGCGCCAGCAGTGAGTCGTATGGGGGACAGACCCAGTACTTC.

This clone turned up a few times. V gene TRBV9 combines with J gene TRBJ2-5; 7 nucleotides line up with TRBD2. This CDR3 spans 13 amino acids. CDR1 is SGDLS, CDR2 YYNGEE, per germline. V was clipped by 4 bases and J by 3 bases; unmatched bases: 3. In DNA, the CDR3 is TGTGCCAGCAGCTCAAGCGGGAAAGAGACCCAGTACTTC. As protein: CASSSSGKETQYF.

In this sample, this clone turned up a few times. The CDR3 loop is CTSSQGQRNTEAFF. In nucleotides, the CDR3 is TGCACCAGCAGCCAAGGACAGAGGAACACTGAAGCTTTCTTT. The genes are TRBV1 and TRBJ1-1; the listed D gene, TRBD1, was not tested against the DNA. TRBV1 has pseudogene status. This CDR3 has 14 residues.

The CDR3, as DNA: TGTGCCATCACGGGACCTTACACAGATACGCAGTATTTT. It is translated as CAITGPYTDTQYF. The J gene is TRBJ2-3, the V gene TRBV28, with D perhaps matching TRBD1 or TRBD2 (5 bases each). Trimming left V 10 bases short and J 2 bases short, with 13 bases between. Germline CDR1 MDHEN, CDR2 SYDVKM. The CDR3 runs to 13 residues.